This TCR beta chain is from a study of human T cells and chemical hapten exposure. Study-wide findings and caveats: No alteration of TCRs above 1 in 1000 frequency was seen with DPC sensitization.

This clonotype was found a few times. No antigen is known for it. The sample's time point: patch test 3, about 24 weeks after DPC sensitization. Regarding treatment: therapeutic diphenylcyclopropenone sensitization with weekly scalp DPC. MiXCR, applied by TCRdb to the RACE reads, yields one record per CDR3 protein. The sample shows 150,000 to 200,000 distinct CDR3 sequences, about 30% of them seen only once. V was trimmed by 6 bases and J by 4 bases, leaving 18 bases between them. The CDR3 covers 14 residues. The germline V gene has CDR1 SQVTM and CDR2 ANQGSEA. The sequenced sample was whole blood, obtained in connection with sensitization to the hapten diphenylcyclopropenone (DPC). The clonotype was recovered from a woman aged 18 to 35 with alopecia areata. Some clones in this sample may be carry-over from other donors' samples. This chain links TRBV29-1 with TRBJ1-1; TRBD1 might be the D (5 bases). The CDR3 is CSVKRLGAITEAFF. CDR3 coding DNA: TGCAGCGTAAAGCGCCTAGGGGCAATCACTGAAGCTTTCTTT.